These T cell receptor beta chains were read from a single sample in a study of beta chain features in type 1 diabetes. This table comes from immunoSEQ multiplex PCR, and its TCRdb copy is limited to in-frame clones, with some not included. The sample consists of some 240,000 clones, approximately 10% of them appearing once. Specimen: central memory CD4+ T cells from blood. These receptors were obtained from a man aged 18 to 30 in good health. CDR3s leave out the opening cysteine and the closing phenylalanine or tryptophan. Fields, in order: J gene, V gene, CDR3 protein.

J: TRBJ1-1
V: TRBV9
CDR3: ASSVSGGPAF

J: TRBJ2-5
V: TRBV7-9
CDR3: ASSFPRGQETQY

J: TRBJ1-2
V: TRBV7-9
CDR3: ASSLAGGYYGYT

J: TRBJ2-1
V: TRBV27
CDR3: ASSIGTSGIRIHNEQF

J: TRBJ2-1
V: TRBV5-6
CDR3: ASSPQDWQNNEQF

J: TRBJ2-7
V: TRBV30
CDR3: AWRPTSGRSYEQY

J: TRBJ1-5
V: TRBV30
CDR3: AWSDTGGGQPQH

J: TRBJ1-1
V: TRBV9
CDR3: ASSFGQGLNTEAF

J: TRBJ2-7
V: TRBV27
CDR3: ASSFTFRDPPYEQY

J: TRBJ2-3
V: TRBV7-9
CDR3: ASSLDGSTDTQY

J: TRBJ2-1
V: TRBV10-3
CDR3: AISREGAHEQF

J: TRBJ2-7
V: TRBV7-9
CDR3: ASSSENEQY

J: TRBJ2-6
V: TRBV5-6
CDR3: ASSLGVSGANVLT

J: TRBJ2-5
V: TRBV5-1
CDR3: ASRIRGDQETQY

J: TRBJ2-1
V: TRBV29-1
CDR3: SGKAGTYNEQF

J: TRBJ2-1
V: TRBV7-2
CDR3: ASESFRSGKF

J: TRBJ2-7
V: TRBV29-1
CDR3: SVEPLTGYSYEQY

J: TRBJ2-2
V: TRBV4-1
CDR3: ASSQADRGNTGELF

J: TRBJ2-5
V: TRBV12-5
CDR3: ASATGAPVETQY

J: TRBJ2-1
V: TRBV9
CDR3: ASSVEAIAEQF

J: TRBJ2-2
V: TRBV7-9
CDR3: ASSLGSGHQTGELF

J: TRBJ2-5
V: TRBV7-9
CDR3: ASGLAAGETQY

J: TRBJ2-3
V: TRBV2
CDR3: ASSEFGDTQY

J: TRBJ2-7
V: TRBV6-1
CDR3: ASSLAGLGYEQY

J: TRBJ1-4
V: TRBV11-2
CDR3: ASSFGQFTEKLF

J: TRBJ1-5
V: TRBV6-1
CDR3: ASSEHNQPQH